This is a list of T cell receptor beta chains from one sample in a study of T cell responses to AZD1222 COVID-19 vaccine. Sequencing was performed with immunoSEQ multiplex PCR; in TCRdb, only in-frame clones are kept and a portion is missing. The repertoire has approximately 190,000 clones, 90% to 95% of them found once; the top ten carry less than 1.2%. Here the sequenced sample was peripheral blood, taken 28 days after the second AZD1222 dose. These receptors were collected from an adult who received the AZD1222 COVID-19 vaccine. CDR3s include the opening cysteine and the closing phenylalanine or tryptophan. The D gene is left open where the match is weak. The listing skips clone size in some rows; elsewhere it reads once, few, many or a size class.

abundance,v_gene,j_gene,d_gene,CDR3aa,CDR3nt
NA,TRBV3-1/TRBV3-2,TRBJ1-4,NA,CASSQAGNNEKLFF,TGTGCCAGCAGCCAAGCCGGGAATAATGAAAAACTGTTTTTT
NA,TRBV18,TRBJ1-1,NA,CASSPRGRNTEAFF,TGTGCCAGCTCACCCAGAGGCCGGAACACTGAAGCTTTCTTT
NA,TRBV27,TRBJ1-1,NA,CASSSAGQKAFF,TGTGCCAGCAGCTCCGCCGGACAGAAAGCTTTCTTT
NA,TRBV9,TRBJ1-2,TRBD1,CASSVGEGQHYGYTF,TGTGCCAGCAGCGTAGGGGAGGGACAGCACTATGGCTACACCTTC
NA,TRBV2,TRBJ2-1,NA,CAGGRAYNEQFF,TGTGCTGGGGGGCGGGCCTACAATGAGCAGTTCTTC
NA,TRBV4-1,TRBJ2-6,NA,CASSQEGEGFGANVLTF,TGCGCCAGCAGCCAAGAGGGGGAAGGGTTTGGGGCCAACGTCCTGACTTTC
NA,TRBV6-6,TRBJ2-7,NA,CASSTSRDGSYEQYF,TGTGCCAGCAGTACTTCACGGGACGGATCCTACGAGCAGTACTTC
NA,TRBV5-1,TRBJ1-2,TRBD1,CASSFQPTGEGYTF,TGCGCCAGCAGCTTCCAACCGACAGGGGAGGGCTACACCTTC
few,TRBV7-3,TRBJ2-5,NA,CASSFGPGAGQETQYF,TGTGCCAGCAGCTTCGGTCCGGGGGCAGGCCAAGAGACCCAGTACTTC
NA,TRBV4-2,TRBJ1-3,NA,CASSQGAQGLTSGNTIYF,TGTGCCAGCAGCCAAGGGGCCCAGGGGCTAACCTCTGGAAACACCATATATTTT
NA,TRBV25-1,TRBJ1-1,NA,CASSAEWGNTEAFF,TGTGCCAGCAGTGCGGAATGGGGAAACACTGAAGCTTTCTTT
once,TRBV6-5,TRBJ1-2,NA,CASSYSGGEGYTF,TGTGCCAGCAGTTACTCAGGGGGGGAAGGCTACACCTTC
NA,TRBV7-9,TRBJ1-3,TRBD1,CASSFRGSDSGNTIYF,TGTGCCAGCAGCTTCAGGGGGTCCGACTCTGGAAACACCATATATTTT
NA,TRBV4-3,TRBJ1-2,NA,CASSQEYRQNYGYTF,TGCGCCAGCAGCCAAGAGTACAGGCAGAACTATGGCTACACCTTC
NA,TRBV7-2,TRBJ2-5,TRBD2,CASSLSGGRQETQYF,TGTGCCAGCAGCCTTAGCGGGGGGAGGCAAGAGACCCAGTACTTC
NA,TRBV4-3,TRBJ1-4,TRBD1,CASSQDEGAGEKLFF,TGCGCCAGCAGCCAAGACGAGGGGGCTGGGGAAAAACTGTTTTTT
NA,TRBV6-2/TRBV6-3,TRBJ2-5,TRBD2,CASSWGGIQETQYF,TGTGCCAGCAGTTGGGGAGGGATCCAAGAGACCCAGTACTTC
once,TRBV29-1,TRBJ1-1,NA,CSVAVAAEAFF,TGCAGCGTTGCGGTGGCCGCTGAAGCTTTCTTT
NA,TRBV6-5,TRBJ1-6,NA,CASSYTGTAPSPLHF,TGTGCCAGCAGTTACACCGGGACCGCTCCCTCACCCCTCCACTTT
NA,TRBV14,TRBJ1-2,TRBD1,CASSPTGRQGANYGYTF,TGTGCCAGCAGCCCGACGGGTCGACAGGGGGCAAACTATGGCTACACCTTC
NA,TRBV7-8,TRBJ2-5,NA,CASSLAAWVGGQGMRETQYF,TGTGCCAGCAGCTTAGCGGCTTGGGTGGGGGGACAAGGGATGAGGGAGACCCAGTACTTC
NA,TRBV14,TRBJ2-5,NA,CASSQGGKETQYF,TGTGCCAGCAGCCAGGGCGGTAAAGAGACCCAGTACTTC
NA,TRBV7-9,TRBJ2-5,TRBD2,CASSLIAAGGETQYF,TGTGCCAGCAGCTTAATCGCCGCGGGAGGGGAGACCCAGTACTTC
NA,TRBV6-6,TRBJ1-2,TRBD1,CASSHGQAGGYTF,TGTGCCAGCAGCCACGGACAGGCTGGTGGCTACACCTTC
NA,TRBV11-2,TRBJ2-3,TRBD2,CASSPIAGKTTDTQYF,TGTGCCAGCAGCCCCATAGCGGGCAAAACCACAGATACGCAGTATTTT
NA,TRBV4-1,TRBJ2-4,NA,CASSQWGVLAKNIQYF,TGCGCCAGCAGCCAGTGGGGGGTTTTAGCCAAAAACATTCAGTACTTC
few,TRBV11-2,TRBJ1-6,NA,CASSLDEISPLHF,TGTGCCAGCAGCTTAGATGAAATTTCACCCCTCCACTTT
once,TRBV28,TRBJ2-3,NA,CASSLPPSDTQYF,TGTGCCAGCAGTTTACCACCCTCAGATACGCAGTATTTT
NA,TRBV5-1,TRBJ2-1,TRBD1,CASSRLVMGTGSNEQFF,TGCGCCAGCAGCCGACTAGTCATGGGGACAGGATCCAATGAGCAGTTCTTC
NA,TRBV12-3/TRBV12-4,TRBJ2-1,NA,CASSLWWYEQFF,TGTGCCAGCAGTTTGTGGTGGTATGAGCAGTTCTTC
NA,TRBV3-1/TRBV3-2,TRBJ1-1,NA,CASSLSPSVLGAFF,TGTGCCAGCAGCCTATCTCCCTCCGTTTTAGGAGCTTTCTTT
once,TRBV7-9,TRBJ2-3,NA,CASSLGGALSDTQYF,TGTGCCAGCAGCTTAGGCGGGGCCCTAAGCGATACGCAGTATTTT
once,TRBV28,TRBJ2-2,TRBD2,CASSFGRTSGGPGELFF,TGTGCCAGCAGTTTCGGGAGAACTAGCGGGGGTCCCGGGGAGCTGTTTTTT
NA,TRBV9,TRBJ1-3,TRBD1,CASSPRDREVSGNTIYF,TGTGCCAGCAGCCCGAGGGACAGGGAGGTTTCTGGAAACACCATATATTTT
few,TRBV28,TRBJ1-1,NA,CASSLTQENTEAFF,TGTGCCAGCAGTCTAACCCAGGAGAACACTGAAGCTTTCTTT
once,TRBV27,TRBJ2-1,TRBD2,CASLPGGLNNEQFF,TGTGCCAGCCTTCCGGGGGGACTTAACAATGAGCAGTTCTTC
NA,TRBV19,TRBJ1-4,TRBD1,CASGDRRNEKLFF,TGTGCCAGTGGGGACAGGCGTAATGAAAAACTGTTTTTT
NA,TRBV5-1,TRBJ1-1,NA,CASSLGGPNTEAFF,TGCGCCAGCAGCTTGGGGGGGCCGAACACTGAAGCTTTCTTT
NA,TRBV29-1,TRBJ1-5,TRBD1,CSVTLGTGMEPQHF,TGCAGCGTTACCCTGGGGACAGGGATGGAGCCCCAGCATTTT
once,TRBV4-2,TRBJ2-1,NA,CASSRELYNEQFF,TGTGCCAGCAGCCGAGAACTTTACAATGAGCAGTTCTTC
NA,TRBV2,TRBJ1-3,TRBD1,CASSEGTGAFSGNTIYF,TGTGCCAGCAGTGAAGGGACAGGGGCTTTCTCTGGAAACACCATATATTTT
few,TRBV30,TRBJ1-3,TRBD1,CAWRKGQSSGNTIYF,TGTGCCTGGAGGAAGGGACAGAGCTCTGGAAACACCATATATTTT
NA,TRBV7-6,TRBJ2-7,NA,CASSSAGYEQYF,TGTGCCAGCAGCTCCGCAGGCTACGAGCAGTACTTC
NA,TRBV6-5,TRBJ1-1,NA,CASVKTGNTEAFF,TGTGCCAGCGTCAAAACGGGGAACACTGAAGCTTTCTTT
NA,TRBV24-1,TRBJ2-1,TRBD2,CATKSSGGNTNEQFF,TGTGCCACCAAATCTAGCGGGGGGAACACCAATGAGCAGTTCTTC
NA,TRBV11-2,TRBJ2-7,NA,CASSLRHGSYEQYF,TGTGCCAGCAGCTTACGCCACGGCTCCTACGAGCAGTACTTC
NA,TRBV7-2,TRBJ2-3,NA,CASSLGQVLADTQYF,TGTGCCAGCAGCTTAGGACAGGTCCTCGCAGATACGCAGTATTTT
once,TRBV6-1,TRBJ1-2,NA,CASSEALRGQGYNYGYTF,TGTGCCAGCAGTGAAGCGCTTCGGGGTCAGGGGTATAACTATGGCTACACCTTC
NA,TRBV19,TRBJ1-1,NA,CASSIGGGTEAFF,TGTGCCAGTAGTATCGGGGGGGGCACTGAAGCTTTCTTT
NA,TRBV4-1,TRBJ2-7,TRBD1,CASSHPRDSTYEQYF,TGCGCCAGCAGCCACCCCCGGGACAGTACCTACGAGCAGTACTTC